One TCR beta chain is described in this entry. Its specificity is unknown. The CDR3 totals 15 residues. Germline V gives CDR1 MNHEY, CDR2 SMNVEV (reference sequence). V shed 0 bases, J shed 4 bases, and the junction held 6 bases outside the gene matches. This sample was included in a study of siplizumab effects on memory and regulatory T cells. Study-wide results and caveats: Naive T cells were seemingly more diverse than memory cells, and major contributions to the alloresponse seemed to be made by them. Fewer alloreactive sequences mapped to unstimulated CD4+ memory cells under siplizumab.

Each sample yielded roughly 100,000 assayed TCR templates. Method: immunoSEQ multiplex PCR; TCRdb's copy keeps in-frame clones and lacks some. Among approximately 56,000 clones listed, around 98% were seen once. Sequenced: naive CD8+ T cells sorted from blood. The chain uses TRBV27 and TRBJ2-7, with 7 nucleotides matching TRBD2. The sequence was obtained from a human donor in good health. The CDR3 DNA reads TGTGCCAGCAGTTTATCGAGCGGGGAGTTGTACGAGCAGTACTTC. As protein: CASSLSSGELYEQYF.